The 3 T cell receptor beta chains presented below share a single source sample, sequenced in a study of T-cell memory formation after mild COVID-19. TCRdb used MiXCR to reprocess the 5' RACE reads, holding one entry per CDR3 protein. The profile shows about 340,000 distinct CDR3 sequences, 20% of them singletons. The sample was PBMCs or a T cell subset sorted from them (not recorded which). All receptors come from a man aged 18 to 30 who had mild COVID-19 (a few samples of this study predate the infection). Cell type and time point are not known.

V is TRBV7-8 and J is TRBJ2-3; D is undetermined. This CDR3 is 11 amino acids long. Trimming shortened V by 8 bases and J by 5 bases, and 8 bases separated the two germline ends. Germline assignment: CDR1 SGHVS and CDR2 FQNEAQ. This CDR3 is CASPAIDTQYF. CDR3 DNA: TGTGCCAGCCCAGCGATAGATACGCAGTATTTT.

This clonotype showed up many times. The gene calls are TRBV5-5 and TRBJ2-1; D remains ambiguous. Deletions cut 5 bases from V and 1 base from J, with 16 bases between. This CDR3 is 16 amino acids long. Germline CDR1 reads SGHKS; CDR2 reads YYEKEE (reference sequence). The CDR3 spells CASRFGRLGSYNEQFF. CDR3 nucleotides: TGTGCCAGCAGGTTCGGACGCCTGGGGTCCTACAATGAGCAGTTCTTC.

This clonotype was detected many times. This chain uses TRBV18 with TRBJ2-3; 7 bases line up with TRBD2. Trimming at V came to 3 bases and at J to 4 bases, leaving 7 bases not matched to a gene. Germline V lookup: CDR1 KGHSH, CDR2 LQKENI. The CDR3 contains 15 residues. The CDR3 nucleotides are TGTGCCAGCTCACCCTTGAGCGGGGTGTCAGATACGCAGTATTTT. As protein: CASSPLSGVSDTQYF.